This passage covers 14 T cell receptor beta chains from one sample sequenced in a study of Ad26.COV2.S vaccination and SARS-CoV-2 variants. Noted treatment: roughly 20 received Ad26.COV2.S at low or high dose, single or two shots; about 5 received placebo; per-sample allocation not given. Collection of samples fell on day 63 after the first vaccine or placebo injection. Here immunoSEQ multiplex PCR was the method, and the copy in TCRdb shows in-frame clones only, minus some. The sample shows fewer than 500,000 clones, 75% to 95% of them seen only once. Here the sequenced sample was peripheral blood, taken in a trial of Ad26.COV2.S vaccine versus placebo. These receptors all stem from a person between 18 and 65 years old who received the Ad26.COV2.S COVID-19 vaccine or a placebo.

The chain employs TRBV24-1 and TRBJ2-1; either TRBD1 or TRBD2 may fit D (7 bases each). V was cut by 6 bases and J by 0 bases, with 14 bases left in between. The CDR3 length is 16 residues. Germline values: CDR1 KGHDR, CDR2 SFDVKD. The CDR3 DNA follows: TGTGCCACCAGTTTCAAGCGGGACAGCTCCTACAATGAGCAGTTCTTC. Residues: CATSFKRDSSYNEQFF.

This clone was seen more than once but under ten times. The CDR3 coding sequence is TGTGCCAGCAGCCAAAGCGGGGCCGGCGGCTACACCTTC. Amino acid sequence: CASSQSGAGGYTF. V and J are TRBV14 and TRBJ1-2; TRBD1 is a possible D gene (5 bases). This CDR3 contains 13 residues. The germline V gene encodes CDR1 SGHDN and CDR2 FVKESK. Trimming cost V 2 bases and J 8 bases, with 12 bases left between them.

The rearrangement links TRBV24-1 to TRBJ1-3; D not resolved. The CDR3 has 11 residues. Trimming took off 1 base at V and 13 bases at J, with 7 bases between the two ends. CDR1 is KGHDR and CDR2 is SFDVKD in the germline V gene. CDR3 loop: CATSDFNGIYF. The CDR3 DNA reads TGTGCCACCAGTGATTTCAACGGGATATATTTT.

The chain links TRBV5-1 to TRBJ1-1; D perhaps matches TRBD1 (5 bases). CDR1 and CDR2 from the germline V gene are SGHRS and YFSETQ. The CDR3 is 15 amino acids. The V and J ends lost 4 bases and 0 bases respectively, with 13 bases between them. The CDR3 sequence: CASSPTLGVNTEAFF. The CDR3, as DNA: TGCGCCAGCAGCCCAACTTTAGGGGTGAACACTGAAGCTTTCTTT.

The V and J genes are TRBV18 and TRBJ2-7; D remains unclear. The V end was cut by 2 bases, the J end by 0 bases, with 11 bases between. The CDR3 consists of 15 residues. The V gene's germline CDR1 is KGHSH and CDR2 LQKENI. The CDR3 spells CASSPGVGDSYEQYF. CDR3 bases: TGTGCCAGCTCACCAGGCGTCGGTGACTCCTACGAGCAGTACTTC.

The V call is TRBV28, the J call TRBJ1-2; tentative D call: TRBD1 (5 bases). This CDR3 comprises 12 residues. V was trimmed by 9 bases and J by 4 bases, leaving 12 bases between them. In germline, CDR1 is MDHEN, CDR2 SYDVKM. CDR3 sequence: CASGGISYGYTF. The CDR3 DNA is TGTGCCAGTGGGGGAATTTCCTATGGCTACACCTTC.

This clone is a singleton in its sample. The rearrangement joins TRBV5-6 to TRBJ2-1; 8 bases are a match to TRBD2. CDR3 length: 12 amino acids. The V and J ends lost 0 bases and 15 bases, in that order; junction bases with no gene match: 5. Germline CDR1 reads SGHDT; CDR2 reads YYEEEE. The CDR3 protein is CASSLVGLDMFF. CDR3 nucleotides: TGTGCCAGCAGCTTGGTGGGACTAGATATGTTCTTC.

The rearrangement joins TRBV10-2 to TRBJ1-6; 7 bases map to TRBD1. J lost 14 bases, V lost 2 bases, and 9 bases had no gene match. Germline V CDR1 and CDR2: WSHSY, SAAADI. CDR3 length: 14 residues. The CDR3 DNA reads TGCGCCAGCAGTGAGGTAGGGGGCAGAGGGGCCCTCCACTTT. It translates to CASSEVGGRGALHF.

This clone was detected once. The gene calls are TRBV7-8 and TRBJ1-6; no clear D. Trimming took 2 bases from V and 9 from J, leaving 8 bases between them. This CDR3 comprises 13 residues. Germline-derived CDR1 and CDR2 are SGHVS and FQNEAQ. The CDR3 reads CASSLLRGSPLHF. The DNA of the CDR3 is TGTGCCAGCAGCTTACTCCGGGGTTCACCCCTCCACTTT.

As DNA, the CDR3 is TGTGCCAGCACCGACAGGGGACGGTCAACCTACAATGAGCAGTTCTTC. This gives the protein CASTDRGRSTYNEQFF. The V and J genes are TRBV28 and TRBJ2-1, with 8 bases identical to TRBD1. V lost 7 bases and J lost 2; bases outside the gene matches: 10. The CDR3 extends over 16 amino acids. Germline CDR1 and CDR2: MDHEN and SYDVKM.

The chain has TRBV27 and TRBJ2-3; the match to TRBD2 covers 9 bases. Losses at the gene ends were 5 bases for V and 6 bases for J; bases not matched to a gene: 15. The germline V gene has CDR1 MNHEY and CDR2 SMNVEV (reference sequence). The CDR3 is made up of 17 amino acids. The CDR3 nucleotides read TGTGCCAGCAGTCTAATGGGCCCGAGCGGGAGGACCGATACGCAGTATTTT. It translates to CASSLMGPSGRTDTQYF.

CDR3 bases: TGTGCCAGCAGCCAAGATTCTTGGGGCTTTCAAGAGACCCAGTACTTC. Protein product: CASSQDSWGFQETQYF. The chain has TRBV3-1 (or the pseudogene TRBV3-2) and TRBJ2-5, with a tentative D call TRBD1 (5 bases). There are 16 residues in the CDR3. The V and J ends lost 0 bases and 2 bases respectively, with 13 bases between them. Germline V gene lookup returns CDR1 LGHDT and CDR2 YNNKEL (reference sequence).

The CDR3 nucleotides are TGTGCCAGCAGCTTAGATTGGGTAGGGGGTGTGAGCGGGAGAAACATTCAGTACTTC. Protein: CASSLDWVGGVSGRNIQYF. This chain uses TRBV7-2 with TRBJ2-4; 8 bases line up with TRBD2. V trimming: 1 base; J trimming: 6 bases; junction bases outside the gene matches: 17. The CDR3 sequence is 19 residues long. Looked up from germline, CDR1 is SGHTA and CDR2 is FQGNSA.

The rearrangement uses TRBV3-1 (or the pseudogene TRBV3-2) and TRBJ2-3, with unresolved D. The length of the CDR3 is 11 residues. V was pared by 5 bases and J by 5 bases, with 5 bases between. Germline V CDR1 and CDR2: LGHDT, YNNKEL (reference sequence). The CDR3 here is CASSLEDTQYF. CDR3 coding DNA: TGTGCCAGCAGCTTAGAAGATACGCAGTATTTT.